The subject of this entry is one T cell receptor beta chain. Participants spanned ages about 18 to 95 years and resided in fewer than 30 US areas. The data belong to a study of blood T cell repertoires in COVID-19. Germline V gene lookup returns CDR1 ENHRY and CDR2 SYGVKD. Trimming cost V 10 bases and J 3 bases, with 15 bases left between them. The CDR3 spans 13 residues. The protocol was immunoSEQ multiplex PCR, while the TCRdb copy is restricted to in-frame clones and leaves out a portion. The table records 150,000 to 200,000 clones, approximately 88% of them present only once. The receptor's source is a woman aged 18-29 years who had recovered from COVID-19. Material for sequencing was PBMCs or T cells enriched from blood (not recorded which). The J gene is TRBJ1-1, the V gene TRBV10-3; TRBD1 is a possible D gene (5 bases). The CDR3 coding sequence is TGTGCCAGCCTCAGGGAGGTGGACACTGAAGCTTTCTTT. It encodes CASLREVDTEAFF.